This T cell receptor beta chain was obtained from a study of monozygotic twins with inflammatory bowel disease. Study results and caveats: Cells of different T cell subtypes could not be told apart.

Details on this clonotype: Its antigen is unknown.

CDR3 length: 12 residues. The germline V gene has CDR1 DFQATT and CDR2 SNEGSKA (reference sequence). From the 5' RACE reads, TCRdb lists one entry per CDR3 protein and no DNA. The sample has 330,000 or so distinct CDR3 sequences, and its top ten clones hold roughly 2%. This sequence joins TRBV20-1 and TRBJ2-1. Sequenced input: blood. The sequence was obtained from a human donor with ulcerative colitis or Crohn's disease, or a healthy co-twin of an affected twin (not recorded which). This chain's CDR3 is CSARVSDFEQFF.